This T cell receptor (beta chain) was sequenced for a study of T cell responses to AZD1222 COVID-19 vaccine. Trimming cost V 4 bases and J 2 bases, with 18 bases left between them. CDR1 is MNHEY and CDR2 is SVGEGT in the germline V gene. The CDR3 is 17 residues long. Method: immunoSEQ multiplex PCR; TCRdb's copy keeps in-frame clones and lacks some. This repertoire shows 150,000 to 170,000 clones, roughly nine tenths found once; its top ten account for approximately 19%. This receptor was identified in an adult in good health. The gene calls are TRBV6-2 or TRBV6-3 and TRBJ2-4, with D hard to call. The source material was peripheral blood, sampled on day 0 of AZD1222 vaccination. CDR3 DNA: TGTGCCAGCAGTTCCAGGCCGGGCCGAAGTTCCAAAAACATTCAGTACTTC. Encoded protein: CASSSRPGRSSKNIQYF.